Listed here is a single T cell receptor (beta chain). Its specificity is not known. This entry is derived from a study of cytomegalovirus exposure and HLA in healthy donors. The CDR3 sequence is 13 residues long. Trimming stripped 2 bases from V and 3 bases from J, with 6 bases between. In germline, CDR1 is MGHRA, CDR2 YSYEKL. General study findings and limits: Altogether, 160 or so TCR beta chains were recorded as cytomegalovirus-associated. Reported results showed that the classifier diagnosed cytomegalovirus status with high specificity and sensitivity.

It was with 60 Vbeta and 13 Jbeta primers that the PCR ran. Assay: immunoSEQ multiplex PCR; the TCRdb copy retains only in-frame clones and omits some. Of fewer than 200,000 clones listed, roughly 80% are singletons. The source of this sequence is a woman under 30 in good health and CMV-seronegative. The source material was PBMCs. The J gene is TRBJ2-3, the V gene TRBV4-1; unclear D gene. CDR3 loop: CASSQLTTDTQYF. The CDR3 coding sequence is TGCGCCAGCAGCCAACTGACTACAGATACGCAGTATTTT.